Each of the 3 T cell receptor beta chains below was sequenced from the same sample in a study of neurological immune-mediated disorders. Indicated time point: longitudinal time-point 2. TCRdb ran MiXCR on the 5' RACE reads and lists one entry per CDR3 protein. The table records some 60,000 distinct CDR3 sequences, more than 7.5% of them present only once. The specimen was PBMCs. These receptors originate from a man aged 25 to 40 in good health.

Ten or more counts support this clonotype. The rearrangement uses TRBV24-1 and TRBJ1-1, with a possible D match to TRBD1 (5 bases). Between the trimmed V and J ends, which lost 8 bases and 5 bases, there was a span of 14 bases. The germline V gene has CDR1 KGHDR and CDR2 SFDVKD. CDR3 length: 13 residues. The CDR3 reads CATKGTRGTEAFF. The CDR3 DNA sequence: TGTGCCACCAAGGGGACCCGAGGGACTGAAGCTTTCTTT.

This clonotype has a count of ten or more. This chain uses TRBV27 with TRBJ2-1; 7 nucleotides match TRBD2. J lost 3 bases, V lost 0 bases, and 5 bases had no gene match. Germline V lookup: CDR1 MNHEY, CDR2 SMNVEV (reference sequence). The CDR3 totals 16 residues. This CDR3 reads CASSLSGLGLYNEQFF. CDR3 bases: TGTGCCAGCAGTTTATCAGGACTAGGTCTCTACAATGAGCAGTTCTTC.

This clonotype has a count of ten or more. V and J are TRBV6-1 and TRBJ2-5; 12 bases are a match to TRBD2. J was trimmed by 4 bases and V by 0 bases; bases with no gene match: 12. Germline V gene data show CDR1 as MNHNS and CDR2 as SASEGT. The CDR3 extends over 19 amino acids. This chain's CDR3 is CASSEALTWTSGAPETQYF. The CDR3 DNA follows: TGTGCCAGCAGTGAAGCGCTTACCTGGACTAGCGGGGCTCCAGAGACCCAGTACTTC.